A selection of T cell receptor beta chains follows, all from one sample in a study of shared clonotypes between healthy human individuals. Sequencing was performed with immunoSEQ multiplex PCR; in TCRdb, only in-frame clones are kept and a portion is missing. The sample lists over a million clones; less than 99% were seen once. Sequencing was performed on naive CD4+ T cells sorted from blood. The receptors were sampled from a man aged 30 to 39 in good health. Both conserved end residues are part of each CDR3. A D gene is named only where the DNA matches it firmly. Size is stated for part of the rows, as once, few or many counts, or as a class when the clone is expanded.

TGTGCCAGCAGCTTTAGGGGCTCCAGGGGATACAATGAGCAGTTCTTC	CASSFRGSRGYNEQFF	TRBV5-8	TRBJ2-1	.	.
TGCGCCAGCAGCTTGTCGGCAGGAAGAAACATTCAGTACTTC	CASSLSAGRNIQYF	TRBV5-1	TRBJ2-4	.	.
TGTGCCAGCAGCTCCGAAGGGACCCAGTACTTC	CASSSEGTQYF	TRBV7-8	TRBJ2-5	.	.
TGTGCCAGTAGTATAGGGGCGGGACGGAAGACCCAGTACTTC	CASSIGAGRKTQYF	TRBV19	TRBJ2-5	.	.
TGTGCCAGCAGCCGCGACGTAGGCTCCTACGAGCAGTACTTC	CASSRDVGSYEQYF	TRBV14	TRBJ2-7	.	.
TGTGCCAGCAGGGGGGCTAGCGGAAACAATGAGCAGTTCTTC	CASRGASGNNEQFF	TRBV7-2	TRBJ2-1	.	.
TGTGCCAGTAGTATCGGGGACAATGAGCAGTTCTTC	CASSIGDNEQFF	TRBV19	TRBJ2-1	.	.
TGTGCCAGCAGTTTAGGGGCCGGGGAGCTGTTTTTT	CASSLGAGELFF	TRBV28	TRBJ2-2	.	.
TGTGCCATCAGATCTGACAGGGTGCTAAACTATGGCTACACCTTC	CAIRSDRVLNYGYTF	TRBV10-3	TRBJ1-2	TRBD1	.
TGTGCCAGCAAACCGATTTTCGGCTCCTACAATGAGCAGTTCTTC	CASKPIFGSYNEQFF	TRBV7-2	TRBJ2-1	.	.
TGTGCCAGCAGCCTAGGACAGTACAATGAGCAGTTCTTC	CASSLGQYNEQFF	TRBV7-7	TRBJ2-1	.	.
TGTGCCAGCAGCTTAGAGAATTCTTACGGCTACACCTTC	CASSLENSYGYTF	TRBV7-9	TRBJ1-2	.	.
TGCGCCAGCAGCGGGGAAGGGGATACGCAGTATTTT	CASSGEGDTQYF	TRBV5-1	TRBJ2-3	.	.
TGTGCCAGCAGTTTAGCATCGAGCTCCTACAATGAGCAGTTCTTC	CASSLASSSYNEQFF	TRBV6-6	TRBJ2-1	.	.
TGTGCCAGCAGTGAACCAATTAGCGGGGACGCAGATACGCAGTATTTT	CASSEPISGDADTQYF	TRBV25-1	TRBJ2-3	TRBD2	.
TGTGCCAGCAGCTTAGGGACTAGCCTAAAAGGGACCCAGTACTTC	CASSLGTSLKGTQYF	TRBV11-2	TRBJ2-5	TRBD2	.
TGTGCCAGTAGGGGGACAGGCCAGCCCCAGCATTTT	CASRGTGQPQHF	TRBV19	TRBJ1-5	TRBD1	.
TGTGCCAGCAGGTCATCGGGGGGTAACTATGGCTACACCTTC	CASRSSGGNYGYTF	TRBV28	TRBJ1-2	.	.
TGCGCCAGCAGCCAAGATCTAAGGACTAGCGGGAGCTACGAGCAGTACTTC	CASSQDLRTSGSYEQYF	TRBV4-3	TRBJ2-7	TRBD2	.
TGTGCCAGCAGCCGTTCCCAGGCAGCGCGATCCTACGAGCAGTACTTC	CASSRSQAARSYEQYF	TRBV14	TRBJ2-7	.	.
TGTGCCAGCAGCTCTGACAGGGTGGCCTCTGGGGCCAACGTCCTGACTTTC	CASSSDRVASGANVLTF	TRBV7-3	TRBJ2-6	TRBD1	.
TGTGCCAGCAGCCCTCGGCGGGGGACGGGCAATCAGCCCCAGCATTTT	CASSPRRGTGNQPQHF	TRBV28	TRBJ1-5	.	once
TGTGCCAGCAGTGAAGGGTCGGGAGTTTTGTACGAGCAGTACTTC	CASSEGSGVLYEQYF	TRBV6-1	TRBJ2-7	.	.
TGCGCCAGCAGCCAAGGGGACAGGGGAAATCAGCCCCAGCATTTT	CASSQGDRGNQPQHF	TRBV4-1	TRBJ1-5	TRBD1	.
TGCGCCAGCAGCTTGGATTTAGGATCAATCAACGAGCAGTACTTC	CASSLDLGSINEQYF	TRBV5-1	TRBJ2-7	.	.
TGCGCCAGCAGCTCGACCGGGACAGGGTCCTACAATGAGCAGTTCTTC	CASSSTGTGSYNEQFF	TRBV5-1	TRBJ2-1	TRBD1	.
TGTGCCAGCAGCTTAGGACAGGGGGCGCCTCGCGAGCAGTACTTC	CASSLGQGAPREQYF	TRBV7-2	TRBJ2-7	TRBD1	.
TGCGCCAGCAGCTTGGACAGGGGAGCCTACAATGAGCAGTTCTTC	CASSLDRGAYNEQFF	TRBV5-1	TRBJ2-1	TRBD1	.
TGCGCCAGCAGCCTAACCGGGACTCTGAGCGTTGAGCAGTTCTTC	CASSLTGTLSVEQFF	TRBV4-1	TRBJ2-1	.	.